This T cell receptor (beta chain) was recorded in a study of T cell responses to AZD1222 COVID-19 vaccine. Findings and limits, study-wide: Repertoire sampling occurred only after the peak T cell response. Spike-specific TCRs gained breadth and depth after people received two AZD1222 doses.

On this clone: What it binds is unknown.

Germline V gives CDR1 SGDLS, CDR2 YYNGEE. The CDR3 is 15 amino acids. With 0 bases removed from V and 7 bases from J, the gap between germline ends came to 17 bases. Assay used: immunoSEQ multiplex PCR; TCRdb lists only in-frame clones, some missing. The data contain 150,000 to 200,000 clones, 88% of them singletons. Sequenced material: peripheral blood, taken 28 days after the second AZD1222 dose. This TCR was sampled from an adult who received the AZD1222 COVID-19 vaccine. The V and J genes are TRBV9 and TRBJ2-7; a possible D gene is TRBD2 (7 bases). CDR3 sequence reads: CASSVGGGPLTEQYF. The CDR3 coding sequence is TGTGCCAGCAGCGTAGGGGGGGGCCCCCTTACTGAGCAGTACTTC. The variable domain in full, completed from reference TRBV9 and TRBJ2-7, reads DSGVTQTPKHLITATGQRVTLRCSPRSGDLSVYWYQQSLDQGLQFLIQYYNGEERAKGNILERFSAQQFPDLHSELNLSSLELGDSALYFCASSVGGGPLTEQYFGPGTRLTVT.